This TCR beta chain was observed in a study of Ad26.COV2.S vaccination and SARS-CoV-2 variants (dated by TCRdb to 2020 to 2023). Context from the whole study: Donors in the vaccine arm were drawn from COV1001, a phase I-IIa trial of Ad26.COV2.S in healthy adults that was multicentre, randomized, double-blind and placebo-controlled. TCRbeta repertoire sequencing served as the tool for gauging how specific and how broad the SARS-CoV-2-reactive T cell receptors were following Ad26.COV2.S vaccination. Investigators remained blinded to trial group allocation during experiments and outcome assessment. Ad26.COV2.S was administered intramuscularly at 5 x 10^10 or 1 x 10^11 viral particles, either as a single shot or as two shots given 56 days apart. A total of some 30 samples were included in the TCR-sequenced set, comprising around 19 Ad26.COV2.S vaccine recipients, 5 placebo recipients and 8 SARS-CoV-2 convalescent individuals. Participants in the trial were split at random into five groups of five each, receiving low-dose or high-dose Ad26.COV2.S once or twice, or else placebo on both occasions.

The immunoSEQ Assay was used to sequence TCRbeta CDR3 regions. After extraction, genomic DNA underwent amplification by bias-controlled multiplex PCR, followed by high-throughput sequencing. The original methods were these. To quantify the absolute abundance of each unique TCRbeta CDR3 region, sequences were collapsed and filtered. T cell fraction was estimated by normalization of TCRbeta template counts to usable DNA, with usable DNA being measured through amplification of reference genes present in all nucleated cells. Repertoire TCRs were annotated as SARS-CoV-2-specific when V gene, CDR3 amino acid sequence and J gene were exactly matched to a known reactive TCR set. The reference SARS-CoV-2 TCR set was derived from MIRA and filtered for enrichment in COVID-19-positive ImmuneCODE repertoires, a step that removed public or cross-reactive TCRs. Using the MIRA antigens, annotated TCRs were further analysed by specific ORF or by position within an ORF. Breadth was defined as annotated unique rearrangements over total unique productive rearrangements; depth was the summed frequency of those rearrangements. Group comparisons of TCR breadth used two-sided Wilcoxon rank-sum tests. TCRdb re-hosts the immuneACCESS table, in-frame sequences only. Its copies lack some clones; in the studies checked, an unresolved V gene accounts for under half of them, and the cause for the rest is not known. V, J and clone size derive from that table, while D and trimming were established from the DNA sequence. Here the sample has about 680,000 clones; 89% occur a single time. Roughly 1.5% of the sample rests with the top ten.

Interpreted using the paper, the treatment or condition label stands for: approximately 18 received Ad26.COV2.S at low or high dose, single or two shots; about 5 received placebo; per-sample allocation not given. For vaccine and placebo recipients, the sequenced repertoires came from samples collected on day 63 after the first injection. In Cohort 1b, about two dozen adults aged 18-55 years were enrolled at a single site in Boston, USA, between 29 July and 7 August 2020. Ad26.COV2.S was a replication-incompetent adenovirus type 26 vector that expressed a prefusion-stabilized SARS-CoV-2 spike protein derived from the original Wuhan strain. What the study reported, not specific to this receptor: The study was not powered to compare responses between vaccine doses or regimens. The authors noted that total T cell responses may have been underestimated by the TCR breadth and depth analyses. Compared with placebo recipients, Ad26.COV2.S recipients showed higher spike-specific TCR breadth (P = 0.0014). Non-spike TCR breadth was comparable between vaccine and placebo recipients, consistent with the vaccine containing only spike. Substantial breadth of spike-specific CD8+ and CD4+ T cell responses was reported after vaccination.

The CDR3 holds 15 amino acids from the cysteine to the phenylalanine. The kept DNA is CDR3 alone, 45 bases in frame from the first base. The V and J ends are trimmed by 0 bases and 0 bases, leaving 6 bases between them. The germline V gene supplies CDR1 MNHEY and CDR2 SVGAGI. Worth noting for this clone: Its antigen is currently not known. No quality values exist for individual bases; no much larger clone is one base distant.

This sequence uses TRBV6-5 and TRBJ1-3, with no confidently assigned D gene. The material sequenced was peripheral blood, taken in a trial of Ad26.COV2.S vaccine versus placebo. This TCR derives from a person between 18 and 60 years old who received the Ad26.COV2.S COVID-19 vaccine or a placebo. The CDR3 reads as follows: CASSYSVSSGNTIYF. The sequenced DNA is TGTGCCAGCAGTTACTCGGTTAGCTCTGGAAACACCATATATTTT.